This T cell receptor (beta chain) was obtained from a study of glioma-infiltrating T cells after dendritic cell vaccination. Study details: Dendritic cell vaccine was injected intradermally three times, biweekly.

Germline V gene lookup returns CDR1 SGHRS and CDR2 YFSETQ. With 4 bases clipped from V and 2 bases from J, the junction kept 12 bases outside the gene matches. The CDR3 covers 16 residues. Profiled with immunoSEQ multiplex PCR; TCRdb holds only in-frame clones, not every one. The sample lists more than 95,000 clones, around 89% seen once, with 2.5% to 3% in the top ten. The time point is: after dendritic cell vaccination, including at tumor progression/relapse. Fresh-frozen tumor tissue and more than two years of survival data were available for all. J is TRBJ2-7 and V is TRBV5-1; 7 nucleotides align to TRBD2. This TCR was recovered from a human donor with glioblastoma. Source: blood, taken after dendritic cell vaccination. The CDR3 reads CASSPRGGSATYEQYF. In DNA, the CDR3 is TGCGCCAGCAGCCCGAGGGGCGGGAGTGCTACCTACGAGCAGTACTTC.